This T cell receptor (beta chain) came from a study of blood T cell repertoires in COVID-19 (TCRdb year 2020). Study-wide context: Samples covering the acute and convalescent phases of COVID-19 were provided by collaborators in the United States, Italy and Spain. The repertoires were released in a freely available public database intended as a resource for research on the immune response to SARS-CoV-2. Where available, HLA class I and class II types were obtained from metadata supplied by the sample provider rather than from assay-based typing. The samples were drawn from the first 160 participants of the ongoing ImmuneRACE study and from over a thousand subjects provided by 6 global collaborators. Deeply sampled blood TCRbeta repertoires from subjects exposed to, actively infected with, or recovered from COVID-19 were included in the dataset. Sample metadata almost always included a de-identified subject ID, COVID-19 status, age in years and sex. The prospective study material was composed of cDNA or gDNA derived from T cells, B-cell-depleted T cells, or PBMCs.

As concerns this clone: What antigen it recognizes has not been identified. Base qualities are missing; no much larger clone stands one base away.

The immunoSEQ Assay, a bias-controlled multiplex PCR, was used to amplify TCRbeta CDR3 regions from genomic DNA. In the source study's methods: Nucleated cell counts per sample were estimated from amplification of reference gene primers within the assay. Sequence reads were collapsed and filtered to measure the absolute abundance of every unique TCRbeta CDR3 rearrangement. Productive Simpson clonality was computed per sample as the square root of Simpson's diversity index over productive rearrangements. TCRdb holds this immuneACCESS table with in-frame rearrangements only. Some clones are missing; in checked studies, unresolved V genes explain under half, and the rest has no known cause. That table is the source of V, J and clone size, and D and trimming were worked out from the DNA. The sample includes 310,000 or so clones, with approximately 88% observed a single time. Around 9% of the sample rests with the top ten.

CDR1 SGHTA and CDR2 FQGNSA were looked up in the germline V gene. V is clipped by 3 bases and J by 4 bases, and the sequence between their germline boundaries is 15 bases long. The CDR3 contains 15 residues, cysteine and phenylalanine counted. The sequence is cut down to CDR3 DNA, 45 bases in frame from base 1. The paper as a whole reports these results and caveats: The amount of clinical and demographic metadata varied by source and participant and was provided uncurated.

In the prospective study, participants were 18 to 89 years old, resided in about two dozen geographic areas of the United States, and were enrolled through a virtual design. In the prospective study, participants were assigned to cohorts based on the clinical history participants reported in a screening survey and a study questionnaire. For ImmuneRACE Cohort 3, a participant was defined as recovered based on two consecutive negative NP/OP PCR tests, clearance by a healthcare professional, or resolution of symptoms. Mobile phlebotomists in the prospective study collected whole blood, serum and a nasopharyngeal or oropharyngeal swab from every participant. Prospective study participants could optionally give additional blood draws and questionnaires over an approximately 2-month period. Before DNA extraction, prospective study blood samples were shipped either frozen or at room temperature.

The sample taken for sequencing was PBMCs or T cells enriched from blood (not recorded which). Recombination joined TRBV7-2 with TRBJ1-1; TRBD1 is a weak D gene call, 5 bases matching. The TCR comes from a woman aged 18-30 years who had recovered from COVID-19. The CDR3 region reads CASSFFRQGPTEAFF. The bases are TGTGCCAGCAGCTTTTTTCGTCAGGGCCCCACTGAAGCTTTCTTT.